This passage covers 30 T cell receptor beta chains from one sample sequenced in a study of T cell repertoires in cytomegalovirus infection. The antigens of these receptors remain unknown. One entry per CDR3 protein, called by TCRdb with MiXCR from the reads. The sample consists of about 770,000 distinct CDR3 sequences, just under 30% of them appearing once. The input for sequencing was cultured CD8+ T cells from PBMCs, taken from culture after CMV antigen stimulation. All receptors derive from a human donor in good health (CMV status not recorded). Some clones in this sample may be carry-over from other donors' samples.

The chain recombines TRBV20-1 with TRBJ2-7; 8 bases map to TRBD1. After removal of 3 bases from V and 3 bases from J, the junction contained 4 bases not matched to a gene. The CDR3 consists of 13 residues. Germline V CDR1 and CDR2: DFQATT, SNEGSKA (reference sequence). CDR3 residues: CSASGDRYYEQYV. The CDR3 region has the DNA TGCAGTGCTAGTGGGGACAGGTACTACGAGCAGTACGTC.

The J gene is TRBJ2-7, the V gene TRBV27; TRBD2 agrees at 10 bases. Germline loops: CDR1 MNHEY, CDR2 SMNVEV (reference sequence). The CDR3 is 15 residues long. J was trimmed by 0 bases and V by 6 bases; bases with no gene match: 5. DNA for the CDR3: TGTGCCAGCAGGACGGGACTAGCGAGCTCCTACGAGCAGTACGTC. Its translation: CASRTGLASSYEQYV.

This clonotype was seen once. The rearrangement links TRBV5-4 to TRBJ2-7; D unresolved. Germline CDR1 SGHNT, CDR2 YYREEE (reference sequence). This CDR3 is 13 amino acids long. Trimming pared 5 bases from V and 5 bases from J, leaving 14 bases between. The CDR3 DNA follows: TGTGCCAGCAGTTTGACTCCTTCGGACGAGCAGTACGTC. Its translation: CASSLTPSDEQYV.

J is TRBJ1-2 and V is TRBV19, with a possible D match to TRBD1 (5 bases). The CDR3 extends over 16 amino acids. Trimming pared 7 bases from V and 4 bases from J, leaving 22 bases between. Germline V CDR1 and CDR2: LNHDA, SQIVND (reference sequence). CDR3 protein: CASTPRRGTEPYGYTF. The CDR3 DNA follows: TGTGCCAGTACCCCCCGTCGGGGGACGGAACCCTATGGCTACACCTTC.

This clonotype showed up just a few times. The chain is built from TRBV27 and TRBJ1-6; 10 bases line up with TRBD1. J lost 8 bases, V lost 6 bases, and 7 bases had no gene match. CDR1 is MNHEY and CDR2 is SMNVEV in the germline V gene (reference sequence). This CDR3 spans 15 amino acids. CDR3 in amino acids: CASSDGTGADSPLHF. The CDR3, as DNA: TGTGCCAGCAGCGATGGGACAGGGGCCGATTCACCCCTCCACTTT.

The chain has TRBV28 and TRBJ2-7, with D possibly TRBD2 on 5 matching bases. The CDR3 runs 13 residues. V was pared by 5 bases and J by 6 bases, with 14 bases between. The V gene's germline CDR1 is MDHEN and CDR2 SYDVKM. The CDR3, as DNA: TGTGCCAGCAGTCATCGTCCCGGAGGCGAGCAGTACGTC. This codes for CASSHRPGGEQYV.

This clonotype was detected many times. The J gene is TRBJ2-7, the V gene TRBV12-3 or TRBV12-4; D may correspond to TRBD1 or TRBD2 (6 bases each). V shed 5 bases and J shed 4 bases, with 15 bases lying between them. The CDR3 spans 14 residues. CDR3 amino acids: CASSLPRGEYEQYV. In DNA form, the CDR3 reads TGTGCCAGCAGTCTCCCTAGGGGGGAATACGAGCAGTACGTC.

The V gene is TRBV3-1, the J gene TRBJ2-1, with 9 bases identical to TRBD1. The CDR3 is 19 amino acids. Germline V gene lookup returns CDR1 LGHDT and CDR2 YNNKEL (reference sequence). V was pared by 2 bases and J by 5 bases, with 16 bases of the junction left unmatched. The CDR3 here is CASSQLTGGWTGKDNEQFF. The CDR3 nucleotides read TGTGCCAGCAGCCAACTGACAGGGGGGTGGACCGGGAAAGACAATGAGCAGTTCTTC.

There are a few counts of this clonotype. V usage is TRBV6-5 and J usage is TRBJ2-1; D ambiguous. Per the germline V gene, CDR1 is MNHEY and CDR2 is SVGAGI. The CDR3 spans 14 residues. V was pared by 0 bases and J by 1 base, with 4 bases between. CDR3 protein: CASSYSLSYNEQFF. The DNA of the CDR3 is TGTGCCAGCAGTTACTCATTGTCCTACAATGAGCAGTTCTTC.

This chain links TRBV27 with TRBJ2-5, with no clear D. The germline gives CDR1 MNHEY, CDR2 SMNVEV (reference sequence). The CDR3 spans 13 residues. V dropped 6 bases and J dropped 5 bases, with 13 bases sitting between them. The CDR3 sequence is CASSYNPQETQYF. For the CDR3, the DNA is TGTGCCAGCAGCTACAACCCCCAGGAGACCCAGTACTTC.

This clonotype was observed many times. J is TRBJ1-5 and V is TRBV6-1, with a possible D match to TRBD1 (6 bases). Germline V gene data show CDR1 as MNHNS and CDR2 as SASEGT. The CDR3 spans 16 residues. Trimming took 1 base from V and 4 from J, leaving 14 bases between them. The CDR3 here is CASSEGAQGLNQPQHF. Here the CDR3 DNA reads TGTGCCAGCAGTGAAGGTGCTCAGGGGCTGAATCAGCCCCAGCATTTT.

DNA of the CDR3: TGTGCCAGCAGCGCCTCACATACAGGGGTCGATGGCTACACCTTC. It specifies CASSASHTGVDGYTF. V usage is TRBV9 and J usage is TRBJ1-2; 7 positions agree with TRBD1. The CDR3 is 15 amino acids. The ends lost 3 bases at V and 6 bases at J; junction bases unmatched: 11. CDR1 and CDR2 from the germline V gene are SGDLS and YYNGEE.

The chain is built from TRBV6-2 or TRBV6-3 and TRBJ2-1; TRBD2 is a possible D gene (6 bases). The CDR3 sequence is 13 residues long. The germline V and J ends were trimmed by 4 bases and 13 bases, with 17 bases remaining between them. In germline, CDR1 is MNHEY, CDR2 SVGEGT. The CDR3 loop is CASSLGLVEVQFF. Written as DNA, the CDR3 is TGTGCCAGCAGTTTGGGACTGGTAGAAGTACAGTTCTTC.

This clonotype was observed a few times. The rearrangement joins TRBV27 to TRBJ1-2; D unclear. V was shortened by 6 bases and J by 6 bases, with 8 bases between the two germline ends. This CDR3 region has 11 residues. Germline values: CDR1 MNHEY, CDR2 SMNVEV (reference sequence). CDR3: CASSEGNGYTF. The DNA of the CDR3 is TGTGCCAGCAGCGAGGGAAATGGCTACACCTTC.

This chain uses TRBV7-8 with TRBJ1-1, with D possibly matching TRBD1 (6 bases). V was pared by 3 bases and J by 4 bases, with 15 bases between. The CDR3 is 15 residues long. Germline V gives CDR1 SGHVS, CDR2 FQNEAQ. The CDR3 reads CASSFPDSGLTEAFF. The CDR3 coding sequence is TGTGCCAGCAGCTTTCCGGACAGTGGACTCACTGAAGCTTTCTTT.

This chain connects TRBV7-6 to TRBJ2-2; unclear D gene. Trimming removed 6 bases from V and 6 bases from J, with 17 bases in between. The germline gives CDR1 SGHVS, CDR2 FNYEAQ. The CDR3 totals 15 residues. As DNA, the CDR3 is TGTGCCAGCAGAGCTACGTCCCCTCCCCCCGGGGAGCTGTTTTTT. This translates into CASRATSPPPGELFF.

V gene TRBV11-2 combines with J gene TRBJ2-1; 10 bases are shared with TRBD2. The V and J ends lost 2 bases and 8 bases, in that order; junction bases with no gene match: 9. The CDR3 has 16 residues. From germline, CDR1 is SGHAT and CDR2 FQNNGV. CDR3 sequence: CASSLQGSGGFDEQFF. CDR3 DNA: TGTGCCAGCAGCTTACAGGGTAGCGGGGGGTTCGATGAGCAGTTCTTC.

This clonotype was counted a few times. The genes are TRBV6-5 and TRBJ1-1; no firm D call. This CDR3 contains 15 residues. Looked up from germline, CDR1 is MNHEY and CDR2 is SVGAGI. V dropped 3 bases and J dropped 1 base, with 12 bases sitting between them. This CDR3 reads CASSYVPRGNTEAFF. The CDR3 bases are TGTGCCAGCAGTTATGTCCCCCGGGGGAACACTGAAGCTTTCTTT.

This clonotype was recorded a few times. J is TRBJ1-4 and V is TRBV7-6, with D unresolved. The germline CDR1 and CDR2 sequences are SGHVS and FNYEAQ. The CDR3 consists of 14 residues. Trimming removed 3 bases from V and 5 bases from J, with 10 bases in between. CDR3 in DNA: TGTGCCAGCAGCTTGGGAAGACTAAATGAAAAACTGTTTTTT. Encoded protein: CASSLGRLNEKLFF.

The V gene is TRBV7-9, the J gene TRBJ1-1; D is undetermined. V lost 5 bases to trimming and J lost 6 bases, with 16 bases between them. The CDR3 sequence is 14 residues long. The V gene's germline CDR1 is SEHNR and CDR2 FQNEAQ (reference sequence). The CDR3 sequence: CASSLSAGTSEAFF. The DNA for the CDR3 is TGTGCCAGCAGCCTCAGCGCGGGTACCTCTGAAGCTTTCTTT.

This clonotype was observed a few times. The gene calls are TRBV12-3 or TRBV12-4 and TRBJ2-5; the D gene is possibly TRBD2 (7 bases). V gave up 6 bases and J gave up 5 bases, with 19 bases separating them. The CDR3 has 15 residues. The CDR3 nucleotides are TGTGCCAGCAGACCGCCGGGGGGCTTGGGGGAGACCCAGTACTTC. Residues: CASRPPGGLGETQYF.

The chain employs TRBV6-1 and TRBJ2-2; weak D call: TRBD1 (5 bases). CDR3 length: 16 residues. Germline V CDR1 and CDR2: MNHNS, SASEGT. V lost 5 bases and J lost 0, with 13 bases in between. Here the CDR3 reads CASSRHGATNTGELFF. Written as DNA, the CDR3 is TGTGCCAGCAGTAGGCATGGGGCAACGAACACCGGGGAGCTGTTTTTT.

This clonotype came up a few times. The rearrangement joins TRBV12-5 to TRBJ1-2; 12 bases line up with TRBD1. Trimming removed 3 bases from V and 8 bases from J; junction bases left unmatched: 7. This CDR3 is built from 15 residues. Per the germline V gene, CDR1 is LGHNT and CDR2 is FRNRAP. CDR3 residues: CASGFAGQGARGYTF. CDR3 in DNA: TGTGCTAGTGGTTTTGCGGGACAGGGGGCGCGAGGCTACACCTTC.

This chain links TRBV11-2 with TRBJ1-3; 7 nucleotides line up with TRBD1. Germline V lookup: CDR1 SGHAT, CDR2 FQNNGV. The junction had 5 bases not matched to a gene; V was cut back by 6 bases and J by 0 bases. The CDR3 runs 15 residues. This chain's CDR3 is CASSPWTGSGNTIYF. CDR3 nucleotide sequence: TGTGCCAGCAGTCCTTGGACAGGCTCTGGAAACACCATATATTTT.

The V gene is TRBV7-8, the J gene TRBJ1-1, with D unclear. Germline lookup yields CDR1 SGHVS and CDR2 FQNEAQ. The CDR3 contains 12 residues. The germline V and J ends were trimmed by 3 bases and 6 bases, with 8 bases remaining between them. The CDR3 nucleotides are TGTGCCAGCAGCTTTGACAAGGCTGAAGCTTTCTTT. Encoded protein: CASSFDKAEAFF. Full variable domain (remainder filled in from reference TRBV7-8 and TRBJ1-1): GAGVSQSPRYKVAKRGQDVALRCDPISGHVSLFWYQQALGQGPEFLTYFQNEAQLDKSGLPSDRFFAERPEGSVSTLKIQRTQQEDSAVYLCASSFDKAEAFFGQGTRLTVV.

A remark on this clonotype: A junction end diverges from the germline sequence, so it may reflect a read error. The rearrangement links TRBV28 to TRBJ2-3; D remains ambiguous. CDR3 size: 13 residues. In germline, CDR1 is MDHEN, CDR2 SYDVKM. The CDR3 loop is CASSPLERRYAVF. The CDR3 coding sequence is TGTGCCAGCAGCCCCCTAGAGCGTAGATACGCAGTGTTT.

This clonotype was counted between two and nine times. The chain recombines TRBV7-3 with TRBJ1-2; TRBD1 matches 7 bases. J was trimmed by 4 bases and V by 3 bases; bases with no gene match: 2. The germline gives CDR1 SGHTA, CDR2 FQGTGA. The CDR3 extends over 13 amino acids. The CDR3 here is CASSFDRAYGYTF. CDR3 sequence (DNA): TGTGCCAGCAGCTTTGACAGGGCCTATGGCTACACCTTC.

The rearrangement joins TRBV29-1 to TRBJ2-7; 7 positions match TRBD1. The CDR3 is 13 residues long. Looked up from germline, CDR1 is SQVTM and CDR2 is ANQGSEA. V lost 3 bases and J lost 3; bases outside the gene matches: 5. CDR3 protein: CSVDQTGSYEQYF. The CDR3 DNA follows: TGCAGCGTTGACCAGACAGGGAGCTACGAGCAGTACTTC.

V is TRBV7-6 and J is TRBJ1-2, with 12 bases matching TRBD1. The CDR3 spans 16 residues. Germline trimming cut 5 bases from V and 6 bases from J; bases unmatched to any gene: 10. The germline V gene encodes CDR1 SGHVS and CDR2 FNYEAQ. For the CDR3, the DNA is TGTGCCAGCAGCCCCCGGACGGGGACAGGGGGCCATGGCTACACCTTC. Translating gives CASSPRTGTGGHGYTF. Full variable domain (outside the CDR3, taken from reference TRBV7-6 and TRBJ1-2): GAGVSQSPRYKVTKRGQDVALRCDPISGHVSLYWYRQALGQGPEFLTYFNYEAQQDKSGLPNDRFSAERPEGSISTLTIQRTEQRDSAMYRCASSPRTGTGGHGYTFGSGTRLTVV.

The CDR3 spells CASSQDRGDRGQETQYF. The CDR3 coding sequence is TGCGCCAGCAGCCAAGATAGGGGGGACAGGGGCCAAGAGACCCAGTACTTC. The rearrangement links TRBV4-1 to TRBJ2-5, with TRBD1 matching 10 bases. Germline assignment: CDR1 MGHRA and CDR2 YSYEKL. V shed 0 bases and J 1 base; nucleotides not matched to a gene: 5. CDR3 length equals 17 residues.